A selection of T cell receptor beta chains follows, all from one sample in a study of cytomegalovirus exposure and HLA in healthy donors. The method was immunoSEQ multiplex PCR; TCRdb's version includes in-frame clones alone and lacks a portion of them. The sample consists of about 120,000 clones, approximately 9.4% of them appearing once. The sequenced sample consisted of PBMCs. The receptor set was obtained from a man aged 25 to 45 in good health and CMV-seronegative. The CDR3 runs from the conserved cysteine through the conserved F or W. A D gene is named only where the DNA matches it firmly. For some rows the clone size is stated as once, few or many, or as a class when expanded; others skip it.

D	V	size	J	DNA	CDR3
TRBD2	TRBV10-3	-	TRBJ2-5	TGTGCCATCAGAGCGGGGGGGGGCCAAGAGACCCAGTACTTC	CAIRAGGGQETQYF
TRBD2	TRBV9	few	TRBJ2-1	TGTGCCAGCAGTTCTAGCGGGAGGGCCGATGAGCAGTTCTTC	CASSSSGRADEQFF
TRBD1	TRBV7-9	-	TRBJ1-5	TGTGCCAGTGCGGGACAGCTGAATCAGCCCCAGCATTTT	CASAGQLNQPQHF
TRBD2	TRBV5-8	few	TRBJ2-2	TGTGCCAGCAGCAATACGTTAGCGGGGGGGCGCACCGGGGAGCTGTTTTTT	CASSNTLAGGRTGELFF
-	TRBV11-3	-	TRBJ2-7	TGTGCCAGCAGCTTAGATAGGGGTAACGAGCAGTACTTC	CASSLDRGNEQYF
TRBD2	TRBV4-1	-	TRBJ2-7	TGCGCCAGCAGCCATCCTAGGACTAGCGGGAGCGGTGAGCAGTACTTC	CASSHPRTSGSGEQYF
-	TRBV6-1	-	TRBJ2-4	TGTGCCAGCAGTGAAGTCGGTTTCGGGAACATTCAGTACTTC	CASSEVGFGNIQYF
-	TRBV5-6	few	TRBJ2-7	TGTGCCAGCAGCTTGGATAGGGGTAGGCACGAGCAGTACTTC	CASSLDRGRHEQYF
-	TRBV5-1	-	TRBJ2-5	TGCGCCAGCAGCTTGGCCGGCGGGGTCCGAGAGACCCAGTACTTC	CASSLAGGVRETQYF
-	TRBV27	-	TRBJ1-5	TGTGCCAGCAGTTTAGTGGCAGGCAGCAATCAGCCCCAGCATTTT	CASSLVAGSNQPQHF
-	TRBV9	few	TRBJ1-4	TGTGCCAGCAGCGTAGGGGAGCGAGATGAAAAACTGTTTTTT	CASSVGERDEKLFF
-	TRBV5-1	-	TRBJ1-4	TGCGCCAGCAGCTTGTGGCCAGGGAATGAAAAACTGTTTTTT	CASSLWPGNEKLFF
TRBD1	TRBV5-1	-	TRBJ2-2	TGCGCCAGCAGCTTGGCCTCGGACAGGTACACCGGGGAGCTGTTTTTT	CASSLASDRYTGELFF
TRBD2	TRBV27	few	TRBJ2-7	TGTGCCAGCAGTTTGAAACTAGCGGGAGTAAACTCCTACGAGCAGTACTTC	CASSLKLAGVNSYEQYF
-	TRBV4-1	-	TRBJ2-2	TGCGCCAGCAGCCAAGGACCTGCCGGGACCGGGGAGCTGTTTTTT	CASSQGPAGTGELFF
-	TRBV7-2	-	TRBJ1-3	TGTGCCAGCAGCTCCTCGACAGGACACGGAAACACCATATATTTT	CASSSSTGHGNTIYF
TRBD1	TRBV7-2	few	TRBJ1-2	TGTGCCAGCAGCTTCGACAGGGGGCAGGAGGATGGCTACACCTTC	CASSFDRGQEDGYTF
-	TRBV5-1	-	TRBJ2-1	TGCGCCAGCAGCTTGGAGAGGAACAATGAGCAGTTCTTC	CASSLERNNEQFF
TRBD2	TRBV30	few	TRBJ2-7	TGTGCCTGGAATCGGGGGCGGGGGGGCCTCGAGCAGTACTTC	CAWNRGRGGLEQYF
TRBD1	TRBV30	-	TRBJ1-5	TGTGCCTGGAGTGGACAGGGAGGTCAGCCCCAGCATTTT	CAWSGQGGQPQHF
TRBD1	TRBV28	-	TRBJ1-5	TGTGCCAGCAGTTCAGGACAGGGTGGCCAGCCCCAGCATTTT	CASSSGQGGQPQHF
TRBD2	TRBV4-1	-	TRBJ2-5	TGCGCCAGCAGCCAAGTAGCGGGGGGGCAGGAGACCCAGTACTTC	CASSQVAGGQETQYF
TRBD2	TRBV30	-	TRBJ2-3	TGTGCCTGGAGTCCCCTAGCGGGGAGCACAGATACGCAGTATTTT	CAWSPLAGSTDTQYF
-	TRBV5-6	few	TRBJ1-2	TGTGCCAGCAGTTTGGGAGACAGTAACTATGGCTACACCTTC	CASSLGDSNYGYTF
TRBD1	TRBV10-1	few	TRBJ2-5	TGCGCCAGCAGTCCCGACAGGGCGGCGACCCAGTACTTC	CASSPDRAATQYF
TRBD1	TRBV5-1	few	TRBJ1-3	TGCGCCAGCAGCTCCTCCGGGACAGGGCCAGGAAACACCATATATTTT	CASSSSGTGPGNTIYF
TRBD2	TRBV19	few	TRBJ2-1	TGTGCCAGTAGTCCGCGGACTAGCGGGGGCAATGAGCAGTTCTTC	CASSPRTSGGNEQFF
TRBD2	TRBV10-3	-	TRBJ2-3	TGTGCCATCAGTGAGCGGGGACTAGCGGGAGATACGCAGTATTTT	CAISERGLAGDTQYF
-	TRBV10-1	few	TRBJ2-3	TGCGCCAGCAGTGAGTGGCTAGCGTCCACAGATACGCAGTATTTT	CASSEWLASTDTQYF
TRBD2	TRBV11-3	few	TRBJ2-7	TGTGCCAGCAGCCCCGGGAGGGACTACGAGCAGTACTTC	CASSPGRDYEQYF
-	TRBV2	few	TRBJ1-6	TGTGCCAGCAGCCCCGGGACACCCAATTCACCCCTCCACTTT	CASSPGTPNSPLHF
TRBD2	TRBV19	-	TRBJ2-3	TGTGCCAGTAGTATCGCCGGGGTGGGCGGGGGGTCGTCAGATACGCAGTATTTT	CASSIAGVGGGSSDTQYF
TRBD1	TRBV18	few	TRBJ1-1	TGTGCCAGCTCACCCGGACAGGGGAGGTGGGGCACTGAAGCTTTCTTT	CASSPGQGRWGTEAFF
-	TRBV10-3	-	TRBJ1-1	TGTGCCACTCGGACACATATGAACACTGAAGCTTTCTTT	CATRTHMNTEAFF
TRBD2	TRBV7-6	few	TRBJ2-3	TGTGCCAGCAGCTTCGGGACTACGAGCACAGATACGCAGTATTTT	CASSFGTTSTDTQYF
TRBD1	TRBV5-4	-	TRBJ1-5	TGTGCCAGCAGCCCGAGGGACAGGGGCGACGTGGGCAATCAGCCCCAGCATTTT	CASSPRDRGDVGNQPQHF
TRBD1	TRBV19	few	TRBJ2-3	TGTGCCAGTAGTCCATCGACAGGGGGCACAGATACGCAGTATTTT	CASSPSTGGTDTQYF
-	TRBV10-3	few	TRBJ1-4	TGTGCCATCAGTCCCCGGGGGGCTGGAGAAAAACTGTTTTTT	CAISPRGAGEKLFF
-	TRBV5-1	few	TRBJ2-1	TGCGCCAGCAGCATGGGAGGGGGCCCGGGGACTTTCAATGAGCAGTTCTTC	CASSMGGGPGTFNEQFF
TRBD1	TRBV6-5	-	TRBJ1-1	TGTGCCAGCAGCGAGGGACAGATGGAAGCTTTCTTT	CASSEGQMEAFF
TRBD2	TRBV11-2	-	TRBJ2-5	TGTGCCAGCAGCTTATGGGGGGGGACTAGCGGACAAGAGACCCAGTACTTC	CASSLWGGTSGQETQYF
TRBD2	TRBV6-6	few	TRBJ2-3	TGTGCCAGCAGTCCGGGACTAGACGCAGATACGCAGTATTTT	CASSPGLDADTQYF
-	TRBV6-1	few	TRBJ1-1	TGTGCCAGCGAGCGGGGTTTTGGCACTGAAGCTTTCTTT	CASERGFGTEAFF
-	TRBV7-2	-	TRBJ2-3	TGTGCCAGCAGCTTATTCAGGGAAAGCACAGATACGCAGTATTTT	CASSLFRESTDTQYF
TRBD2	TRBV5-4	-	TRBJ2-3	TGTGCCAGCAGCCCTGGACTAGCGGGAGCAACAGATACGCAGTATTTT	CASSPGLAGATDTQYF